Below, 8 T cell receptor beta chains from the same sample are listed, as sequenced in a study of blood T cell repertoires in COVID-19. Profiled with immunoSEQ multiplex PCR; TCRdb holds only in-frame clones, not every one. Of fewer than 35,000 clones detected, roughly 90% appear once; the ten largest clones hold around 1.5%. Sequenced input: peripheral blood. Every receptor here comes from a man in his sixties with active COVID-19.

This clone was picked up a small number of times. CDR3 sequence: CASSLVDRDSGNTIYF. CDR3 nucleotides: TGTGCCAGCAGCTTGGTCGACAGGGACTCTGGAAACACCATATATTTT. The chain has TRBV5-6 and TRBJ1-3; TRBD1 matches 7 bases. After removal of 0 bases from V and 0 bases from J, the junction contained 3 bases not matched to a gene. CDR3 size: 16 residues. Per germline, CDR1 SGHDT and CDR2 YYEEEE.

This clone was observed a handful of times. The chain has TRBV28 and TRBJ1-6, with 10 bases lining up with TRBD1. Trimming removed 6 bases from V and 6 bases from J; junction bases left unmatched: 5. From germline, CDR1 is MDHEN and CDR2 SYDVKM. The CDR3 runs 15 residues. The CDR3 region is CASRSRTGGNSPLHF. Written as DNA, the CDR3 is TGTGCCAGCAGGAGCCGGACAGGGGGTAATTCACCCCTCCACTTT.

The chain carries TRBV18 and TRBJ1-2; TRBD1 matches at 7 bases. CDR3 size: 16 residues. Germline V lookup: CDR1 KGHSH, CDR2 LQKENI. The trim removed 0 bases at V and 0 bases at J, leaving 4 bases unmatched. The CDR3 region has the DNA TGTGCCAGCTCACCACCGGGACAGCGAGCTAACTATGGCTACACCTTC. Amino acid sequence: CASSPPGQRANYGYTF.

This sequence joins TRBV27 and TRBJ2-7, with a tentative D call TRBD1 (6 bases). CDR1 and CDR2 from the germline V gene are MNHEY and SMNVEV (reference sequence). CDR3 length: 16 residues. V gave up 2 bases and J gave up 2 bases, with 16 bases separating them. CDR3 coding DNA: TGTGCCAGCAGTTTAATAGGGACAAGGGATACCTACGAGCAGTACTTC. Translating gives CASSLIGTRDTYEQYF.

As for this clone: The same CDR3 is also encoded by other DNA sequences in this sample. The chain carries TRBV4-3 and TRBJ1-4; weak D call: TRBD1 (5 bases). Between the trimmed V and J ends, which lost 0 bases and 8 bases, there was a span of 13 bases. The CDR3 covers 15 residues. From germline, CDR1 is LGHNA and CDR2 YSLEER. The CDR3 DNA is TGCGCCAGCAGCCAAGATATAGGGGCGCGGGAAAAACTGTTTTTT. Protein sequence: CASSQDIGAREKLFF.

The rearrangement joins TRBV6-2 or TRBV6-3 to TRBJ1-1, with D possibly being TRBD1 (5 bases). This CDR3 contains 14 residues. V shed 2 bases and J shed 5 bases, with 12 bases lying between them. Per the germline V gene, CDR1 is MNHEY and CDR2 is SVGEGT. As DNA, the CDR3 is TGTGCCAGCAGTTACGCCAGGGCAGCAACTGAAGCTTTCTTT. As protein: CASSYARAATEAFF.

The chain recombines TRBV6-5 with TRBJ1-6; 9 nucleotides match TRBD1. The junction had 0 bases not matched to a gene; V was cut back by 2 bases and J by 7 bases. The CDR3 runs to 14 residues. Germline CDR1 is MNHEY and CDR2 is SVGAGI. This CDR3 is CASSYGQGNSPLHF. In nucleotides, the CDR3 is TGTGCCAGCAGTTACGGACAGGGGAATTCACCCCTCCACTTT.

V and J are TRBV12-3 or TRBV12-4 and TRBJ1-5, with D perhaps TRBD1 (5 bases). Trimming removed 7 bases from V and 7 bases from J, with 14 bases in between. The CDR3 extends over 13 amino acids. CDR3 residues: CASTTGASQPQHF. In DNA, the CDR3 is TGTGCCAGCACCACAGGTGCCTCGCAGCCCCAGCATTTT.